The rows below give T cell receptor beta chains drawn from one sample of a study of blood T cell repertoires in COVID-19. Method: immunoSEQ multiplex PCR; TCRdb's copy keeps in-frame clones and lacks some. Among hundreds of thousands of clones listed, 80% to 90% were seen once. The sample was PBMCs or T cells enriched from blood (not recorded which). All receptors derive from a woman under 30 who had recovered from COVID-19. Both conserved end residues are part of each CDR3. A D gene is named only where the DNA matches it firmly. Clone size appears in some rows only: once, few, many, or a class for an expanded clone.

CDR3 length: 13; J gene: TRBJ1-2; D gene: TRBD1; V gene: TRBV2; clone size: .; CDR3 protein: CASSADRGYGYTF; CDR3 DNA: TGTGCCAGCAGCGCGGACAGGGGTTATGGCTACACCTTC
CDR3 length: 13; J gene: TRBJ1-1; D gene: .; V gene: TRBV14; clone size: .; CDR3 protein: CASSQDADTEAFF; CDR3 DNA: TGTGCCAGCAGCCAAGACGCAGACACTGAAGCTTTCTTT
CDR3 length: 14; J gene: TRBJ2-7; D gene: .; V gene: TRBV7-8; clone size: few; CDR3 protein: CASSLGDLNYEQYF; CDR3 DNA: TGTGCCAGCAGCTTAGGGGACTTGAACTACGAGCAGTACTTC
CDR3 length: 16; J gene: TRBJ1-3; D gene: TRBD1; V gene: TRBV12-5; clone size: once; CDR3 protein: CASGLGQGVSGNTIYF; CDR3 DNA: TGTGCTAGTGGTTTGGGACAGGGGGTCAGTGGAAACACCATATATTTT
CDR3 length: 13; J gene: TRBJ1-1; D gene: .; V gene: TRBV12-3/TRBV12-4; clone size: once; CDR3 protein: CASSLQGNTEAFF; CDR3 DNA: TGTGCCAGCAGTTTACAGGGGAATACTGAAGCTTTCTTT
CDR3 length: 14; J gene: TRBJ2-5; D gene: TRBD1; V gene: TRBV18; clone size: .; CDR3 protein: CASSPTGGFETQYF; CDR3 DNA: TGTGCCAGCTCACCTACAGGGGGTTTCGAGACCCAGTACTTC
CDR3 length: 15; J gene: TRBJ2-3; D gene: TRBD2; V gene: TRBV19; clone size: .; CDR3 protein: CASKRLAIGTDTQYF; CDR3 DNA: TGTGCCAGTAAAAGACTAGCGATTGGGACAGATACGCAGTATTTT
CDR3 length: 15; J gene: TRBJ2-1; D gene: TRBD2; V gene: TRBV15; clone size: .; CDR3 protein: CATSRVAGGYSEQFF; CDR3 DNA: TGTGCCACCAGCAGAGTTGCGGGGGGGTACAGTGAGCAGTTCTTC
CDR3 length: 15; J gene: TRBJ1-1; D gene: TRBD1; V gene: TRBV5-1; clone size: .; CDR3 protein: CASSAVPGQVTEVFF; CDR3 DNA: TGCGCCAGCAGCGCAGTCCCGGGACAGGTCACTGAAGTTTTCTTT
CDR3 length: 15; J gene: TRBJ1-4; D gene: TRBD1; V gene: TRBV10-1; clone size: once; CDR3 protein: CASSETGTGDEKLFF; CDR3 DNA: TGCGCCAGCAGTGAGACCGGGACAGGGGATGAAAAACTGTTTTTT
CDR3 length: 12; J gene: TRBJ1-4; D gene: .; V gene: TRBV11-1; clone size: .; CDR3 protein: CASSLLGEKLFF; CDR3 DNA: TGTGCCAGCAGCTTATTGGGCGAAAAACTGTTTTTT
CDR3 length: 13; J gene: TRBJ1-5; D gene: .; V gene: TRBV6-2/TRBV6-3; clone size: .; CDR3 protein: CASSQGIHQPQHF; CDR3 DNA: TGTGCCAGCAGCCAGGGGATCCATCAGCCCCAGCATTTT
CDR3 length: 14; J gene: TRBJ2-6; D gene: .; V gene: TRBV20-1; clone size: few; CDR3 protein: CSASVGVGANVLTF; CDR3 DNA: TGCAGTGCTAGTGTAGGGGTGGGGGCCAACGTCCTGACTTTC
CDR3 length: 16; J gene: TRBJ2-5; D gene: TRBD2; V gene: TRBV3-1/TRBV3-2; clone size: once; CDR3 protein: CASSPRGTSRFGTQYF; CDR3 DNA: TGTGCCAGCAGCCCCCGCGGGACTAGTAGGTTCGGGACCCAGTACTTC
CDR3 length: 11; J gene: TRBJ2-7; D gene: .; V gene: TRBV28; clone size: .; CDR3 protein: CASSRTVEQYF; CDR3 DNA: TGTGCCAGCAGCCGAACAGTTGAGCAGTACTTC
CDR3 length: 12; J gene: TRBJ2-2; D gene: .; V gene: TRBV5-1; clone size: .; CDR3 protein: CASSRGTGELFF; CDR3 DNA: TGCGCCAGCAGCCGCGGGACCGGGGAGCTGTTTTTT
CDR3 length: 17; J gene: TRBJ2-2; D gene: TRBD1; V gene: TRBV4-2; clone size: few; CDR3 protein: CASSRHRGIMDTGELFF; CDR3 DNA: TGTGCCAGCAGCCGCCACAGGGGGATTATGGACACCGGGGAGCTGTTTTTT
CDR3 length: 12; J gene: TRBJ1-1; D gene: .; V gene: TRBV7-9; clone size: .; CDR3 protein: CASSWTPSEAFF; CDR3 DNA: TGTGCCAGCAGCTGGACACCGTCGGAAGCTTTCTTT
CDR3 length: 15; J gene: TRBJ1-4; D gene: .; V gene: TRBV19; clone size: .; CDR3 protein: CASSNRAGGVEKLFF; CDR3 DNA: TGTGCCAGTAGCAATCGAGCGGGGGGTGTTGAAAAACTGTTTTTT
CDR3 length: 13; J gene: TRBJ2-7; D gene: .; V gene: TRBV12-3/TRBV12-4; clone size: .; CDR3 protein: CASNFGGSYEQYF; CDR3 DNA: TGTGCCAGCAATTTTGGCGGCTCCTACGAGCAGTACTTC
CDR3 length: 15; J gene: TRBJ2-7; D gene: TRBD1; V gene: TRBV7-8; clone size: .; CDR3 protein: CASSLATGMFFEQYF; CDR3 DNA: TGTGCCAGCAGCTTAGCGACAGGGATGTTTTTCGAGCAGTACTTC
CDR3 length: 15; J gene: TRBJ1-2; D gene: .; V gene: TRBV4-1; clone size: few; CDR3 protein: CASSPNYRDRYGYTF; CDR3 DNA: TGCGCCAGCAGCCCGAATTACAGGGATCGGTACGGCTACACCTTC
CDR3 length: 15; J gene: TRBJ1-6; D gene: TRBD1; V gene: TRBV18; clone size: .; CDR3 protein: CASSPQGAGNSPLHF; CDR3 DNA: TGTGCCAGCTCACCTCAGGGGGCCGGCAATTCACCCCTCCACTTT
CDR3 length: 11; J gene: TRBJ1-1; D gene: .; V gene: TRBV27; clone size: few; CDR3 protein: CASRRDRQAFF; CDR3 DNA: TGTGCCAGCAGACGAGACAGGCAAGCTTTCTTT
CDR3 length: 11; J gene: TRBJ1-2; D gene: .; V gene: TRBV5-5; clone size: .; CDR3 protein: CASSFEYGYTF; CDR3 DNA: TGTGCCAGCAGCTTCGAGTATGGCTACACCTTC
CDR3 length: 18; J gene: TRBJ1-5; D gene: .; V gene: TRBV7-8; clone size: .; CDR3 protein: CASSLRRGDVFLNQPQHF; CDR3 DNA: TGTGCCAGCAGCTTAAGGCGGGGAGACGTATTTCTCAATCAGCCCCAGCATTTT
CDR3 length: 14; J gene: TRBJ2-7; D gene: TRBD1; V gene: TRBV5-6; clone size: .; CDR3 protein: CASSLPHRGDEQYF; CDR3 DNA: TGTGCCAGCAGCCTCCCCCACAGGGGGGACGAGCAGTACTTC
CDR3 length: 14; J gene: TRBJ1-6; D gene: TRBD1; V gene: TRBV2; clone size: .; CDR3 protein: CASIKGARNSPLHF; CDR3 DNA: TGTGCCAGCATTAAGGGGGCGCGAAATTCACCCCTCCACTTT
CDR3 length: 14; J gene: TRBJ1-1; D gene: .; V gene: TRBV9; clone size: .; CDR3 protein: CASTAGGRNTEAFF; CDR3 DNA: TGTGCCAGCACGGCGGGCGGCAGGAACACTGAAGCTTTCTTT
CDR3 length: 15; J gene: TRBJ1-1; D gene: .; V gene: TRBV10-2; clone size: .; CDR3 protein: CASSDLGTSNTEAFF; CDR3 DNA: TGCGCCAGCAGTGATTTAGGGACATCGAACACTGAAGCTTTCTTT
CDR3 length: 14; J gene: TRBJ1-2; D gene: TRBD1; V gene: TRBV15; clone size: .; CDR3 protein: CATSRAGQGTGYTF; CDR3 DNA: TGTGCCACCAGCAGAGCGGGACAGGGGACTGGCTACACCTTC
CDR3 length: 16; J gene: TRBJ1-6; D gene: .; V gene: TRBV7-8; clone size: .; CDR3 protein: CASSSMTGLLSSPLHF; CDR3 DNA: TGTGCCAGCAGCTCCATGACAGGCCTTTTGAGTTCACCCCTCCACTTT
CDR3 length: 15; J gene: TRBJ2-3; D gene: .; V gene: TRBV7-9; clone size: .; CDR3 protein: CASSLVTGPTDTQYF; CDR3 DNA: TGTGCCAGCAGCTTAGTGACAGGACCCACAGATACGCAGTATTTT
CDR3 length: 15; J gene: TRBJ2-7; D gene: TRBD1; V gene: TRBV19; clone size: .; CDR3 protein: CASSYGQGMWYEQYF; CDR3 DNA: TGTGCCAGTAGTTATGGACAGGGAATGTGGTACGAGCAGTACTTC
CDR3 length: 12; J gene: TRBJ1-1; D gene: .; V gene: TRBV27; clone size: .; CDR3 protein: CASRYGQTEAFF; CDR3 DNA: TGTGCCAGCAGATACGGACAGACCGAAGCTTTCTTT
CDR3 length: 14; J gene: TRBJ1-2; D gene: .; V gene: TRBV7-9; clone size: .; CDR3 protein: CASSLGPVLYGYTF; CDR3 DNA: TGTGCCAGCAGCTTAGGTCCGGTTCTCTATGGCTACACCTTC
CDR3 length: 14; J gene: TRBJ2-5; D gene: TRBD2; V gene: TRBV11-2; clone size: .; CDR3 protein: CASSFLAGRETQYF; CDR3 DNA: TGTGCCAGCAGCTTTTTAGCGGGGCGGGAGACCCAGTACTTC
CDR3 length: 13; J gene: TRBJ1-1; D gene: TRBD1; V gene: TRBV10-3; clone size: few; CDR3 protein: CAISDSGTGVAFF; CDR3 DNA: TGTGCCATCAGTGACTCCGGGACAGGGGTTGCTTTCTTT
CDR3 length: 16; J gene: TRBJ2-7; D gene: .; V gene: TRBV11-2; clone size: .; CDR3 protein: CASSPTEEGLAYEQYF; CDR3 DNA: TGTGCCAGCAGCCCCACCGAAGAAGGACTCGCCTACGAGCAGTACTTC
CDR3 length: 14; J gene: TRBJ1-5; D gene: .; V gene: TRBV6-1; clone size: .; CDR3 protein: CASSEAGLLQPQHF; CDR3 DNA: TGTGCCAGCAGTGAAGCGGGGCTATTACAGCCCCAGCATTTT
CDR3 length: 15; J gene: TRBJ1-6; D gene: TRBD1; V gene: TRBV27; clone size: .; CDR3 protein: CASSPQTGGWAPLHF; CDR3 DNA: TGTGCCAGCAGTCCCCAGACAGGGGGCTGGGCACCCCTCCACTTT
CDR3 length: 13; J gene: TRBJ2-1; D gene: .; V gene: TRBV29-1; clone size: .; CDR3 protein: CSVEGLVGDEQFF; CDR3 DNA: TGCAGCGTTGAAGGGCTAGTCGGAGATGAGCAGTTCTTC
CDR3 length: 12; J gene: TRBJ1-2; D gene: .; V gene: TRBV29-1; clone size: .; CDR3 protein: CSVVGGLGGYTF; CDR3 DNA: TGCAGCGTTGTGGGGGGGCTGGGTGGCTACACCTTC
CDR3 length: 13; J gene: TRBJ1-2; D gene: TRBD1; V gene: TRBV27; clone size: .; CDR3 protein: CASSSDRGQGYTF; CDR3 DNA: TGTGCCAGCAGCTCTGACAGGGGGCAAGGCTACACCTTC
CDR3 length: 14; J gene: TRBJ2-3; D gene: .; V gene: TRBV5-1; clone size: .; CDR3 protein: CASSLATVLDTQYF; CDR3 DNA: TGCGCCAGCAGCTTGGCCACAGTCCTAGATACGCAGTATTTT
CDR3 length: 14; J gene: TRBJ1-1; D gene: TRBD1; V gene: TRBV11-2; clone size: .; CDR3 protein: CASSPGQGASEAFF; CDR3 DNA: TGTGCCAGCAGCCCAGGACAGGGGGCCTCTGAAGCTTTCTTT
CDR3 length: 14; J gene: TRBJ1-4; D gene: TRBD1; V gene: TRBV27; clone size: .; CDR3 protein: CASRRTGSNEKLFF; CDR3 DNA: TGTGCCAGCAGGAGGACAGGGTCCAATGAAAAACTGTTTTTT